The clone carrying this TCR beta chain showed up just a few times. The antigen is unknown. This entry is derived from a study of response to subunit inactivated influenza vaccine. Study results and caveats: New T cells are recruited in small numbers by each seasonal influenza vaccination, according to the authors' suggestion.

In TCRdb, the RT-PCR reads were re-called with MiXCR into one record per CDR3 protein. Of about 520,000 distinct CDR3 sequences in the sample, around 25% were seen once. This receptor was identified in a man aged 50 or older who received an inactivated influenza vaccine. The input for sequencing was CD4+ T cells sorted from PBMCs, taken about 5 days after vaccination.

The DNA for the CDR3 is TGCAGTGCTAGGGAGCAGGGGGCGCGAGGAAACACCATATATTTT. Its protein product is CSAREQGARGNTIYF. The rearrangement uses TRBV20-1 and TRBJ1-3; 8 positions match TRBD1. The CDR3 has 15 amino acids. V was clipped by 3 bases and J by 4 bases; unmatched bases: 8. The germline V gene encodes CDR1 DFQATT and CDR2 SNEGSKA (reference sequence).